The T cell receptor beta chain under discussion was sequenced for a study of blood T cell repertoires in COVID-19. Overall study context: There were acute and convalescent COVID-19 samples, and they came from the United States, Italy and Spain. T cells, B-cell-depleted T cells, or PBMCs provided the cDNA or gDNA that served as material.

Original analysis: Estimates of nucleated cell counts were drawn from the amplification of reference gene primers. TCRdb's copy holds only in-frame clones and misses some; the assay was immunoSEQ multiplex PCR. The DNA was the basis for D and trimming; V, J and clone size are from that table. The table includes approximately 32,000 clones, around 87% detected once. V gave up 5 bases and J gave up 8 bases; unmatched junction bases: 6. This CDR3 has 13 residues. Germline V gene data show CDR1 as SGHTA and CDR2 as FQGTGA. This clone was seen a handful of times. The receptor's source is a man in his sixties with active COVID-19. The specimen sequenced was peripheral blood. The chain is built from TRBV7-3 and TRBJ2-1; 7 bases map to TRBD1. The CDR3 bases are TGTGCCAGCAGCGTAGCAACAGGGGATGAGCAGTTCTTC. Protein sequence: CASSVATGDEQFF.